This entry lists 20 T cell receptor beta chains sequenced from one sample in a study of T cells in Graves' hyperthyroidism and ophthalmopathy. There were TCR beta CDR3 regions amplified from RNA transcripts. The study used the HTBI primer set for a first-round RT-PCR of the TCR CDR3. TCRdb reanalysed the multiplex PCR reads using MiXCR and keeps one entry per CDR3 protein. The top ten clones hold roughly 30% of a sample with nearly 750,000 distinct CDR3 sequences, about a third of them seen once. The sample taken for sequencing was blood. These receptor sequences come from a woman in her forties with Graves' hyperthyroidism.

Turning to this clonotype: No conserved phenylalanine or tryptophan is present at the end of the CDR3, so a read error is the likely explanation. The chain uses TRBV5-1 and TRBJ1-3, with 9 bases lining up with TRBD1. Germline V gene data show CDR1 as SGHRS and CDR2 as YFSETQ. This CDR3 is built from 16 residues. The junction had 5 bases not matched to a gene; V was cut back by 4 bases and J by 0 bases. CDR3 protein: CASSQGTGSSGNTIYL. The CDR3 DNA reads TGCGCCAGCAGCCAAGGGACAGGGAGCTCTGGAAACACCATATATCTT.

CDR3 coding DNA: TGTGCCAGCAGCCCAGAGGGGATCTACTCCTCCTATGGCTACACCTTC. This gives the protein CASSPEGIYSSYGYTF. The rearrangement joins TRBV7-9 to TRBJ1-2; a weak D match, TRBD1 (5 bases). Trimming shortened V by 5 bases and J by 4 bases, and 20 bases separated the two germline ends. CDR1 SEHNR and CDR2 FQNEAQ come from the germline V gene (reference sequence). The CDR3 spans 16 residues.

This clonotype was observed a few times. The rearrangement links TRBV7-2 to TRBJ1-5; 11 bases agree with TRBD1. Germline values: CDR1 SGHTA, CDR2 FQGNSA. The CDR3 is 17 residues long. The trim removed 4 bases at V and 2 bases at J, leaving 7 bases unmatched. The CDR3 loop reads CASSCGQGAACNQPQHF. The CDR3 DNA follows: TGTGCCAGCAGCTGCGGACAGGGGGCCGCTTGCAATCAGCCCCAGCATTTT.

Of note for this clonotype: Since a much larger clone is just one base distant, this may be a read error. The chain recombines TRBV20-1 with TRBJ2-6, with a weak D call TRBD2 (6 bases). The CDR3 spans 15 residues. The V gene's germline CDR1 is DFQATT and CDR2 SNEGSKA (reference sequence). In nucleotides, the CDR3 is TGCAGTGCCTATTCTTCCGGGACTGGGGCCAACATCCTGACTTTC. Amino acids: CSAYSSGTGANILTF.

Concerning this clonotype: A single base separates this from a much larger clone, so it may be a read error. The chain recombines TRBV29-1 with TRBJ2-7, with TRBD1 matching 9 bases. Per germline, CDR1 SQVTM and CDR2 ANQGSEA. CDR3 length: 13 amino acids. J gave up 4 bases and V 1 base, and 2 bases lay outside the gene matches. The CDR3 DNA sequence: TGCAGCGTTGAAGGGGACAGGGAATACGAGCAGTACTTC. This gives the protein CSVEGDREYEQYF.

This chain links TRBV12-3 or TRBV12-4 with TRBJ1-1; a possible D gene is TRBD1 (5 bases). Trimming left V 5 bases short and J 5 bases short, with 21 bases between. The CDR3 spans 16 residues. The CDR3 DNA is TGTGCCAGCAGTGACCCGGGGGGTCTACGTGGGACTGAAGCTTTCTTT. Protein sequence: CASSDPGGLRGTEAFF.

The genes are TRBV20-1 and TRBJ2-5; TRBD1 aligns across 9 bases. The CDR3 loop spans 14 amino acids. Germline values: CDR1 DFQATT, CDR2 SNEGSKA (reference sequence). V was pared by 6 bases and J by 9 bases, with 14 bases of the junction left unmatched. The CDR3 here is CSAADRGGWSAQYF. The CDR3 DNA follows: TGCAGTGCCGCGGACAGGGGAGGGTGGTCGGCCCAGTACTTC.

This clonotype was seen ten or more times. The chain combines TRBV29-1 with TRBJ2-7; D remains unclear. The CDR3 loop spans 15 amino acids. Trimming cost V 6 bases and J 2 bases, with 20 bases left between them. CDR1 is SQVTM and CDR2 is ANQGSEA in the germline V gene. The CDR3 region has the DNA TGCAGCGTCCGATCCAGCCGGGCACAACCCTACGAGCAGTACTTC. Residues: CSVRSSRAQPYEQYF.

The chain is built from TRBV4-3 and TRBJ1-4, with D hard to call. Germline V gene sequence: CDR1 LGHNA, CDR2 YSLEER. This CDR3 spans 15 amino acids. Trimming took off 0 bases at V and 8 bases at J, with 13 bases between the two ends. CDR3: CASSQEWALGEKLFF. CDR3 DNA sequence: TGCGCCAGCAGCCAAGAGTGGGCCCTGGGAGAAAAACTGTTTTTT.

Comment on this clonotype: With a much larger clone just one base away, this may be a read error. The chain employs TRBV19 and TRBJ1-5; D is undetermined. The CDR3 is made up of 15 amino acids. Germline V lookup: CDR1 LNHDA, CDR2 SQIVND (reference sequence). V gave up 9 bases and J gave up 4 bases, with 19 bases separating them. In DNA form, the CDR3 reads TGTGCCAGCAGCTTATTGTCCGGGGAGAATCAGCCCCAGCATTTT. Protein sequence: CASSLLSGENQPQHF.

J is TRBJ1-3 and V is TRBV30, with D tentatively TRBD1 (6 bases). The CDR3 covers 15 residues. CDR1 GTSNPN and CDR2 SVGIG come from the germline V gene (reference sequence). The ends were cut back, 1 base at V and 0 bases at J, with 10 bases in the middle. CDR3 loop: CAWSGGTFSGNTIYF. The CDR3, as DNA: TGTGCCTGGAGTGGAGGGACATTCTCTGGAAACACCATATATTTT.

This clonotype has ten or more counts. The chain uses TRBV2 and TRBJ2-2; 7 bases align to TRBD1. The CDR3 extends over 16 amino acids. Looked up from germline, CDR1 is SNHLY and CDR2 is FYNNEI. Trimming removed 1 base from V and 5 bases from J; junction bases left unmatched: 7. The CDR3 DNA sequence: TGTGCCAGCAGTGAAGAGGGACAGCTCAAGACCGGGGAGCTGTTTTTT. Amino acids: CASSEEGQLKTGELFF.

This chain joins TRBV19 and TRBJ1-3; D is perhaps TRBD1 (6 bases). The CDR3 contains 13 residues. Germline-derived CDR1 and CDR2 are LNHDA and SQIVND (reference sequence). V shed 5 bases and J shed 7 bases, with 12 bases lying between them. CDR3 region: CASSYPGGNTIYF. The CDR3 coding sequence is TGTGCCAGTAGTTATCCCGGGGGCAACACCATATATTTT.

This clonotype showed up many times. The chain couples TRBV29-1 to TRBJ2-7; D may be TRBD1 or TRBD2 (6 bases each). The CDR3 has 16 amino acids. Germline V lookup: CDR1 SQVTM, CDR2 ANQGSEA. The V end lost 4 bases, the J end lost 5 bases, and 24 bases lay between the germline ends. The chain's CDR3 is CSVGGGWGDLSDEQYF. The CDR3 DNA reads TGCAGCGTTGGAGGGGGGTGGGGAGATCTGTCGGACGAGCAGTACTTC.

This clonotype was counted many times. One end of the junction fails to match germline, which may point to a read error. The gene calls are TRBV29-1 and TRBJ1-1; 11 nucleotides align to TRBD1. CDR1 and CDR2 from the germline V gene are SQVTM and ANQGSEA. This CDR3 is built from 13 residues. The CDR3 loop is CSGGQGAATEVFF. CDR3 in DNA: TGCAGCGGCGGACAGGGGGCCGCCACTGAAGTTTTCTTT.

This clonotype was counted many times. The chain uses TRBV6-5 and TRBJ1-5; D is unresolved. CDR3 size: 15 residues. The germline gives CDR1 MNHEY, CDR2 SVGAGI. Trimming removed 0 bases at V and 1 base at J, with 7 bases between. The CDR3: CASSYSGGSNQPQHF. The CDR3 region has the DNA TGTGCCAGCAGTTACTCCGGAGGGAGCAATCAGCCCCAGCATTTT.

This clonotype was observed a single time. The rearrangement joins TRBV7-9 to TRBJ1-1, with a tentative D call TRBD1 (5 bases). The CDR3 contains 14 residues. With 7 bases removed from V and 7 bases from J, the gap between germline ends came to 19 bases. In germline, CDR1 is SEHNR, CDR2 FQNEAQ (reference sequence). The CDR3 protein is CASTHSGDHFEAFF. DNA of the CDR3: TGTGCCAGCACACACTCTGGGGACCATTTTGAAGCTTTCTTT.

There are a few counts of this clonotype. The CDR3 DNA reads TGTGCCAGCCGGATGACAGGGGGCGGAGTATATACTGAAGCTTTCTTT. Translation: CASRMTGGGVYTEAFF. The chain employs TRBV19 and TRBJ1-1; 10 bases map to TRBD1. V dropped 9 bases and J dropped 5; count of bases not matched to a gene: 15. This CDR3 spans 16 amino acids. CDR1 is LNHDA, CDR2 SQIVND, per germline (reference sequence). The full variable domain, its missing parts supplied by reference TRBV19 and TRBJ1-1, is DGGITQSPKYLFRKEGQNVTLSCEQNLNHDAMYWYRQDPGQGLRLIYYSQIVNDFQKGDIAEGYSVSREKKESFPLTVTSAQKNPTAFYLCASRMTGGGVYTEAFFGQGTRLTVV.

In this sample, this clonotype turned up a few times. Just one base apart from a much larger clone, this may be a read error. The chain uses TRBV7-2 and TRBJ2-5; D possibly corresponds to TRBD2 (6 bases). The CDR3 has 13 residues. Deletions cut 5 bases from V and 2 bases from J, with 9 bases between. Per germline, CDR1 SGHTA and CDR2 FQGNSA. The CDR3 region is CASSGGTQETQYF. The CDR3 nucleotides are TGTGCCAGCAGCGGGGGGACTCAAGAGACCCAGTACTTC.

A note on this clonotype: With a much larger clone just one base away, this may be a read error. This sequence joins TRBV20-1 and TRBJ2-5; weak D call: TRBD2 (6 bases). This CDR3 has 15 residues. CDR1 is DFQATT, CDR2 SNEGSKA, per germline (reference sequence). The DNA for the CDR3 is TGCAGTGCTCCCCGGACATCCGGGGGTATTGAGACCCAGTGCTTC. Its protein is CSAPRTSGGIETQCF.